The entry below gives a single T cell receptor (beta chain) sequence along with its context. This receptor's antigen is unknown. No base quality information exists; no much larger clone differs at one position. Libraries were constructed by the immunoSEQ multiplex PCR assay. TCRdb took over this immuneACCESS table, retaining in-frame rearrangements with V and J assigned. Such tables are incomplete; in checked studies, under half of the missing clones stem from an unresolved V gene, and the remainder is unexplained. The sample contains about 57,000 clones, under 95% of them found a single time. The ten top clones hold 3.5% to 4.5% of the sample. These data originate in a study of T cell changes during pregnancy in multiple sclerosis (dated by TCRdb to between 2017 and 2020). Turning to the overall study: Changes in the T cell repertoire over the course of pregnancy were examined in this study in women with multiple sclerosis.

CDR1 and CDR2 are drawn from the germline V gene: SGHTA, FQGNSA. A distance of 10 bases separates the germline ends of V and J, which lose 5 bases and 3 bases respectively. The CDR3 covers 13 residues, taking in both the cysteine and the phenylalanine. Only CDR3 DNA remains: 39 bases, in frame from the first base. The V and J segments used are TRBV7-2 and TRBJ1-2, with the D gene uncertain. The source material was peripheral blood, sampled after pregnancy. The clonotype comes from a female donor in good health, enrolled as a control in a pregnancy study. CDR3 protein: CASSVGRDYGYTF. The sequence in DNA is TGTGCCAGCAGCGTTGGGCGAGACTATGGCTACACCTTC. Reference TRBV7-2 and TRBJ1-2 genes cover what lies past the CDR3, so the full variable domain is GAGVSQSPSNKVTEKGKDVELRCDPISGHTALYWYRQSLGQGLEFLIYFQGNSAPDKSGLPSDRFSAERTGGSVSTLTIQRTQQEDSAVYLCASSVGRDYGYTFGSGTRLTVV.